This T cell receptor beta chain appears in the sequencing data of a study of blood T cell repertoires in COVID-19. This clone was counted ten times or more. The protocol was immunoSEQ multiplex PCR, while the TCRdb copy is restricted to in-frame clones and leaves out a portion. This table holds 250,000 or so clones, approximately 89% found once. Source material: PBMCs or T cells enriched from blood (not recorded which). The source of this sequence is a woman in her 40s who had been exposed to COVID-19.

In DNA, the CDR3 is TGTGCCACCAGCAAGACTACGGGACTAAACACCGGGGAGCTGTTTTTT. It codes for CATSKTTGLNTGELFF. The V call is TRBV24-1, the J call TRBJ2-2; 7 bases agree with TRBD2. Trimming removed 7 bases from V and 2 bases from J; junction bases left unmatched: 9. The CDR3 totals 16 residues. From germline, CDR1 is KGHDR and CDR2 SFDVKD.